The subject of this entry is one TCR beta chain. What it recognizes is unknown. This CDR3 region has 19 residues. The V gene lost 0 bases and the J gene lost 6 bases, with 21 bases spanning the gap. The germline V gene encodes CDR1 LGHNA and CDR2 YNFKEQ. The repertoire was sequenced with immunoSEQ multiplex PCR; TCRdb's copy has only in-frame clones and lacks some. Here the sample spans 170,000 or so clones, approximately 90% being singletons. The entry originates in a study of T cell responses to AZD1222 COVID-19 vaccine. Study results and caveats: Spike-specific TCR breadth and depth were elevated following two AZD1222 doses. The span of vaccine-associated CD4 TCRs extended across spike, with dominance at 160-218 and 743-854.

Sequences were derived from peripheral blood, sampled on day 0 of AZD1222 vaccination. The chain recombines TRBV4-2 with TRBJ1-6; D gene ambiguous. The clonotype comes from an adult in good health. DNA of the CDR3: TGTGCCAGCAGCCAAGAGGTTCGAGCGAGACACCTGGGTAATTCACCCCTCCACTTT. As protein: CASSQEVRARHLGNSPLHF.